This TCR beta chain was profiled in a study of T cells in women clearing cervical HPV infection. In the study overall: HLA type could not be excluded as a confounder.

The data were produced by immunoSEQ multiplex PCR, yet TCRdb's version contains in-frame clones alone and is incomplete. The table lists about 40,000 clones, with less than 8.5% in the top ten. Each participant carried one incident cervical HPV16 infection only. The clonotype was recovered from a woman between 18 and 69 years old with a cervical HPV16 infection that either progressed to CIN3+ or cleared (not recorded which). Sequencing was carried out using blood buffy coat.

The CDR3 here is CASSSSAYNSPLHF. The part of the CDR3 DNA that was read is TGTGCCAGCAGCTCTTCGGCCTATAATTCACCC. The J gene is TRBJ1-6, the V gene TRBV7-9; no reliable D call. Coverage ceases 3 residues before the CDR3 finishes, and the germline J gene fills in the end. V was clipped by 4 bases and J by 2 bases, with 6 bases between them. Germline loops: CDR1 SEHNR, CDR2 FQNEAQ (reference sequence). CDR3 length: 14 residues.